The T cell receptor (beta chain) described here comes from a study of blood T cell repertoires in COVID-19. Across the study: Sources were T cells, B-cell-depleted T cells, or PBMCs; the material itself was cDNA or gDNA.

Assignment of participants to cohorts was predicated upon participant-reported clinical history. In germline, CDR1 is MGHDK, CDR2 SYGVNS. CDR3 length equals 17 residues. V was pared by 2 bases and J by 7 bases, with 21 bases between. The assay was immunoSEQ multiplex PCR, and TCRdb's table has in-frame clones only and misses some. The data contain hundreds of thousands of clones, 85% to 90% of them singletons. V usage is TRBV25-1 and J usage is TRBJ2-1, with D possibly being TRBD2 (6 bases). Material for sequencing was PBMCs or T cells enriched from blood (not recorded which). The receptor was derived from a man younger than 45 who had recovered from COVID-19. This CDR3 reads CASSEPRLGVEVNEQFF. The DNA for the CDR3 is TGTGCCAGCAGTGAACCCCGACTAGGGGTTGAAGTAAATGAGCAGTTCTTC. The full variable domain, with the rest looked up from reference TRBV25-1 and TRBJ2-1, is EADIYQTPRYLVIGTGKKITLECSQTMGHDKMYWYQQDPGMELHLIHYSYGVNSTEKGDLSSESTVSRIRTEHFPLTLESARPSHTSQYLCASSEPRLGVEVNEQFFGPGTRLTVL.